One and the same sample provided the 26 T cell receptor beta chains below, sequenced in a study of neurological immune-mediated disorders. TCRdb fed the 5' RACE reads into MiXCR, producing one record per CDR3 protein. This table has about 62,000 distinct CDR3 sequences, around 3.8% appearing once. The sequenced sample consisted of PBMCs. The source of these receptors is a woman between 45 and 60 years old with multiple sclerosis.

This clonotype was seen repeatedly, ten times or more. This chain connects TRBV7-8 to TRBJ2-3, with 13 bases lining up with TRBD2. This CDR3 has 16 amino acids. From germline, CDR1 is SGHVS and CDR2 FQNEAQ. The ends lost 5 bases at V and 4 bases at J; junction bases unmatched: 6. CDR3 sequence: CASSTRTSGRSDTQYF. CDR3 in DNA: TGTGCCAGCAGCACCCGGACTAGCGGGAGATCAGATACGCAGTATTTT.

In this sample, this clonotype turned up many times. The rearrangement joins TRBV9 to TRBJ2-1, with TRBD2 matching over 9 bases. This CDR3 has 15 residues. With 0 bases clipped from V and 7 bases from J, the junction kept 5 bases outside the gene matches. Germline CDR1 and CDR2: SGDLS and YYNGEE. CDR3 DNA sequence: TGTGCCAGCAGCGTAGTGGTAGCGGGAGTTAATGAGCAGTTCTTC. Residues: CASSVVVAGVNEQFF. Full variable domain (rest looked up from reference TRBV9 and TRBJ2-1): DSGVTQTPKHLITATGQRVTLRCSPRSGDLSVYWYQQSLDQGLQFLIQYYNGEERAKGNILERFSAQQFPDLHSELNLSSLELGDSALYFCASSVVVAGVNEQFFGPGTRLTVL.

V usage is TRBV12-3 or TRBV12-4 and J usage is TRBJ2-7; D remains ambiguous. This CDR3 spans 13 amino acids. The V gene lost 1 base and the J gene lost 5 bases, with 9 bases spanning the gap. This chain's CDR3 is CASSLVQDHEQYF. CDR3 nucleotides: TGTGCCAGCAGTTTAGTCCAGGACCACGAGCAGTACTTC.

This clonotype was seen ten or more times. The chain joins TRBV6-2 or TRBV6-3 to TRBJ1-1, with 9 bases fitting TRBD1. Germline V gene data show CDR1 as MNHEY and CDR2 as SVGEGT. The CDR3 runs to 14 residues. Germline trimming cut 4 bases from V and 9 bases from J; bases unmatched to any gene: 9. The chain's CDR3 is CASSSSLGQGQAFF. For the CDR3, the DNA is TGTGCCAGCAGTTCCTCTTTGGGACAGGGTCAAGCTTTCTTT.

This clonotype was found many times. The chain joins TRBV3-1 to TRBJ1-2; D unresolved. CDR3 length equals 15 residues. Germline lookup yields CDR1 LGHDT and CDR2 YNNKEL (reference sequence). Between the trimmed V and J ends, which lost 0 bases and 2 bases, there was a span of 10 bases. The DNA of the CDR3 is TGTGCCAGCAGCCAAGAAGGTTGGAGAAACTATGGCTACACCTTC. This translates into CASSQEGWRNYGYTF.

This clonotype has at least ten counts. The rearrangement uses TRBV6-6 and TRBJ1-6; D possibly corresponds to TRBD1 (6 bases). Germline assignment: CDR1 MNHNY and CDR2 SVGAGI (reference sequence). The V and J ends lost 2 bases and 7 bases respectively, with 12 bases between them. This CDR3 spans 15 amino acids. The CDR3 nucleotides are TGTGCCAGCAGTTACGAGGTCAGGGGAAATTCACCCCTCCACTTT. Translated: CASSYEVRGNSPLHF.

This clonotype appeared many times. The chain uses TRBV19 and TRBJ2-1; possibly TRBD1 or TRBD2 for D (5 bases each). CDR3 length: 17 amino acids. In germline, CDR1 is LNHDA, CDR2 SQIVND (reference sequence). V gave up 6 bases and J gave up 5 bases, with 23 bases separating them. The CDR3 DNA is TGTGCCAGTAGGGTAGTTTGGGGGTCACATGGCCACAATGAGCAGTTCTTC. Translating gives CASRVVWGSHGHNEQFF.

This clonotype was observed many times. CDR3 in amino acids: CASSLIGGVRDTQYF. The CDR3 region has the DNA TGTGCCAGCAGCTTAATTGGGGGGGTTCGAGATACGCAGTATTTT. The J gene is TRBJ2-3, the V gene TRBV7-8; TRBD2 matches at 7 bases. This CDR3 region has 15 residues. CDR1 is SGHVS and CDR2 is FQNEAQ in the germline V gene. J was trimmed by 5 bases and V by 2 bases; bases with no gene match: 7.

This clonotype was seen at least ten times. CDR3 region: CASGVVARDTQYF. In DNA form, the CDR3 reads TGTGCCAGCGGAGTTGTGGCCCGAGATACGCAGTATTTT. V usage is TRBV5-5 and J usage is TRBJ2-3; D is ambiguous. Germline assignment: CDR1 SGHKS and CDR2 YYEKEE (reference sequence). Trimming pared 7 bases from V and 5 bases from J, leaving 14 bases between. This CDR3 has 13 residues.

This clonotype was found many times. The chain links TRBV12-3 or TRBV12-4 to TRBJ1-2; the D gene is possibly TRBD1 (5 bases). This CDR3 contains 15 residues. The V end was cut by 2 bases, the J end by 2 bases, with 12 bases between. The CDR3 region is CASSLIGRDNYGYTF. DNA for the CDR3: TGTGCCAGCAGTTTAATCGGCAGGGACAACTATGGCTACACCTTC.

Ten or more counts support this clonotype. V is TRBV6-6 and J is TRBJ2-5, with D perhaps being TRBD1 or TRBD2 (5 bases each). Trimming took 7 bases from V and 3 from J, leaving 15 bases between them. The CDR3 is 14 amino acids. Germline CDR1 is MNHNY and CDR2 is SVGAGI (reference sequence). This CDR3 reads CASKGTLREETQYF. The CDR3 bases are TGTGCCAGCAAAGGGACCCTACGGGAAGAGACCCAGTACTTC.

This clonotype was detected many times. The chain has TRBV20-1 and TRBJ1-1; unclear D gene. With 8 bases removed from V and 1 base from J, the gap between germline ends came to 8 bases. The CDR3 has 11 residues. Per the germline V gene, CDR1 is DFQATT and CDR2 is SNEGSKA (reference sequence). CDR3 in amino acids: CSLDPNTEAFF. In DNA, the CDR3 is TGCAGTCTTGATCCGAACACTGAAGCTTTCTTT.

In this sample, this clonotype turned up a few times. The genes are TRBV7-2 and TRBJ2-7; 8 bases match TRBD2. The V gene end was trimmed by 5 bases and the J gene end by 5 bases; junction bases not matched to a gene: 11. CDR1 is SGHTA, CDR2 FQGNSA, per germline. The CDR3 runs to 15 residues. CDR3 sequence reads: CASSPRRTSSNEQYF. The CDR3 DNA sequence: TGTGCCAGCAGCCCTCGTCGGACTAGCAGTAACGAGCAGTACTTC.

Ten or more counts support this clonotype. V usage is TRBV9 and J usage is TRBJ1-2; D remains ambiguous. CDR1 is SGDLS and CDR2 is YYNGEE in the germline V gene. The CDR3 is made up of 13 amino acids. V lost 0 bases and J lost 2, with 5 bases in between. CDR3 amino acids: CASSVGGNYGYTF. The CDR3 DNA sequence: TGTGCCAGCAGCGTAGGTGGGAACTATGGCTACACCTTC.

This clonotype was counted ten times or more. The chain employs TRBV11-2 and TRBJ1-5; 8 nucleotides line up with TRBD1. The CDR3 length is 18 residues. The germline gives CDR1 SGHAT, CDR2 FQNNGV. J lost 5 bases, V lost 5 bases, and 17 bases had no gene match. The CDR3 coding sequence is TGTGCCAGCAGCCCAACCGACAGGGGTAATGGTGGTGATCAGCCCCAGCATTTT. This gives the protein CASSPTDRGNGGDQPQHF.

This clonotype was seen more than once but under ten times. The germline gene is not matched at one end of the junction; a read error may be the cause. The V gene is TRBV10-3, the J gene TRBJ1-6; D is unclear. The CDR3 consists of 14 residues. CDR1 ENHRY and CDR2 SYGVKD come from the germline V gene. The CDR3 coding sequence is TGTGCCATCAGTGAGAACCCGATTAGGGCGGCCCTCAACTTT. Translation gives CAISENPIRAALNF.

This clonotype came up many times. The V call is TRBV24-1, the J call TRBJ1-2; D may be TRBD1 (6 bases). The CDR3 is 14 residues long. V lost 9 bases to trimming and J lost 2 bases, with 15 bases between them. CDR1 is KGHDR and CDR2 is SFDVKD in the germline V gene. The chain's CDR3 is CATQGSAPNYGYTF. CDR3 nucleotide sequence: TGTGCCACCCAGGGGAGTGCGCCCAACTATGGCTACACCTTC.

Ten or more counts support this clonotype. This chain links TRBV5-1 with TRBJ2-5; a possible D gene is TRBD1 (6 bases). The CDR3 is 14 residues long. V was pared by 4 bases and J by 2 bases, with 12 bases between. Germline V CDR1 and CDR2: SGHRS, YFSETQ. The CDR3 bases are TGCGCCAGCAGCCCCGGGACAAATCAAGAGACCCAGTACTTC. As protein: CASSPGTNQETQYF.

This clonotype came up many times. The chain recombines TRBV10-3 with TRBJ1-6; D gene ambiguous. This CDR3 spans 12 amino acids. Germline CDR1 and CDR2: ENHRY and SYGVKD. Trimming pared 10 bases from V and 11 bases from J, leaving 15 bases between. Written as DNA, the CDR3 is TGTGCCACCGAGGGAGGGTTTCCACCCCTCCACTTT. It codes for CATEGGFPPLHF.

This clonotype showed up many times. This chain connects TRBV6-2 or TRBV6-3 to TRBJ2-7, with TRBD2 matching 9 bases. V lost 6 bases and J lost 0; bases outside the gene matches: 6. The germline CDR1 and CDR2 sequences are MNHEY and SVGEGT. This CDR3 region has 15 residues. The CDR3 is CASSLSGGHSYEQYF. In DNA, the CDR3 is TGTGCCAGCAGCCTAAGCGGGGGGCACTCCTACGAGCAGTACTTC.

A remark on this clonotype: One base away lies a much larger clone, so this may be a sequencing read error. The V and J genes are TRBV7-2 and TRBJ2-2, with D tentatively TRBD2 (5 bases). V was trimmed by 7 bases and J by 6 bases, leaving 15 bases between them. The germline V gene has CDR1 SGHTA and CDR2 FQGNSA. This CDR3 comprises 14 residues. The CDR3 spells CASNPGFKAGELFF. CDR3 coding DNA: TGTGCCAGCAATCCGGGGTTTAAGGCCGGGGAGCTGTTTTTT.

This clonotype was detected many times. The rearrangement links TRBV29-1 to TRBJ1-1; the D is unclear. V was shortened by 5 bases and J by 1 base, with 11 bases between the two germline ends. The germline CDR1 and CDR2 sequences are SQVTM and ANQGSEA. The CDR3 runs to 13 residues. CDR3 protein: CSVSVTKNTEAFF. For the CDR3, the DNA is TGCAGCGTTTCCGTCACAAAGAACACTGAAGCTTTCTTT.

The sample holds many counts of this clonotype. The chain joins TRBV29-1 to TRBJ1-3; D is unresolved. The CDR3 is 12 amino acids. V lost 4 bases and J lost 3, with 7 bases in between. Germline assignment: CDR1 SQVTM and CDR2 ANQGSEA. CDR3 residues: CSVVADGNTIYF. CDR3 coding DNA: TGCAGCGTTGTGGCGGATGGAAACACCATATATTTT.

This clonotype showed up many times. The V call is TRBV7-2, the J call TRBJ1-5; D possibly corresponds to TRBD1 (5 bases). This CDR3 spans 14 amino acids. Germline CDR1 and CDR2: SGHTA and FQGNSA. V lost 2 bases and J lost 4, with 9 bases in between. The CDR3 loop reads CASSLRDGNQPQHF. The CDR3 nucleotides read TGTGCCAGCAGCTTAAGGGACGGGAATCAGCCCCAGCATTTT.

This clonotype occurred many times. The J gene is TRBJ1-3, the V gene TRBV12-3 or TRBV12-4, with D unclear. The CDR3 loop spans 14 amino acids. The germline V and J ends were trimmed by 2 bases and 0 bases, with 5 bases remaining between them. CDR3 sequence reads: CASSLLSSGNTIYF. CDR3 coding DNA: TGTGCCAGCAGTTTATTAAGCTCTGGAAACACCATATATTTT.

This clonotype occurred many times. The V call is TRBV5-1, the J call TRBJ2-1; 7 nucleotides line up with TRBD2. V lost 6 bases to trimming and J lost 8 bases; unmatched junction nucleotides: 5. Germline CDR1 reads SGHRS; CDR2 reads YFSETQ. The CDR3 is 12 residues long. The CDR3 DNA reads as TGCGCCAGCACCGGGGGGTTGGATGAGCAGTTCTTC. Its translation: CASTGGLDEQFF.